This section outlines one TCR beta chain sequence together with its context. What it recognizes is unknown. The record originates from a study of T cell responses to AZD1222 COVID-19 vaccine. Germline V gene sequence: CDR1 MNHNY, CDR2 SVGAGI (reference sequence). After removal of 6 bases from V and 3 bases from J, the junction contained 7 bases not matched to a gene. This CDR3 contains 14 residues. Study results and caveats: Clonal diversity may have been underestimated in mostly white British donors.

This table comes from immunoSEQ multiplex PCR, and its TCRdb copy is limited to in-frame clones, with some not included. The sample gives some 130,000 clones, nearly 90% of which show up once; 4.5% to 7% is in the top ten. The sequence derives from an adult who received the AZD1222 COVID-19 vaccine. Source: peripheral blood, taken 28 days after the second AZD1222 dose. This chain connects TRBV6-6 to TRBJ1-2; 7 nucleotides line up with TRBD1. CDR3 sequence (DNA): TGTGCCAGCAGCGAACGACAGGGTGACTATGGCTACACCTTC. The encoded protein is CASSERQGDYGYTF.